This T cell receptor (beta chain) was observed in a study of T cell repertoires in cytomegalovirus infection. The wider study: It can be stated that public TCR beta signatures indicated CMV infection as well as a matching HLA type.

Of note for this clonotype: The antigen is not known.

V was clipped by 3 bases and J by 6 bases; unmatched bases: 5. Germline lookup yields CDR1 SGHVS and CDR2 FQNEAQ. The CDR3 has 14 amino acids. Each CDR3 protein is one row after TCRdb ran MiXCR on the reads. The table has a few hundred thousand distinct CDR3 sequences, roughly 36% seen once. The chain employs TRBV7-8 and TRBJ2-1; 7 bases are shared with TRBD1. This specimen consisted of cultured PBMCs, obtained from culture after CMV antigen stimulation. The clonotype originates from a human donor in good health (CMV status not recorded). Some clones in this sample may be carry-over from other donors' samples. The CDR3 nucleotides are TGTGCCAGCAGCTTCATTCCAGGGGGCAATGAGCAGTTCTTC. It is translated as CASSFIPGGNEQFF.